Listed below are T cell receptor beta chains from one sample, sequenced in a study of T cell responses to AZD1222 COVID-19 vaccine. Here immunoSEQ multiplex PCR was the method, and the copy in TCRdb shows in-frame clones only, minus some. The data show about 110,000 clones, about 94% seen once. This material consisted of peripheral blood, taken 28 days after the second AZD1222 dose. The receptor set was obtained from an adult who received the AZD1222 COVID-19 vaccine. Each CDR3 is given with its conserved first and last residue. The D gene is left open where the match is weak. The size field is filled for only some rows; it gives once, few, many or a size class.

D gene,V gene,J gene,clone size,CDR3 protein,CDR3 DNA
TRBD1,TRBV6-5,TRBJ1-4,.,CASSTRDRGDEKLFF,TGTGCCAGCAGTACCAGGGACAGGGGGGACGAAAAACTGTTTTTT
.,TRBV7-9,TRBJ1-2,.,CASSLGRTLSEGYTF,TGTGCCAGCAGCTTGGGGCGGACGCTCTCAGAGGGCTACACCTTC
.,TRBV5-4,TRBJ1-4,.,CASSTMTGGQLFF,TGTGCCAGCAGCACCATGACGGGGGGACAACTGTTTTTT
.,TRBV19,TRBJ1-1,.,CASTSVGVSTEAFF,TGTGCCAGTACCTCCGTGGGGGTGAGCACTGAAGCTTTCTTT
.,TRBV20-1,TRBJ2-7,few,CSATQGTEQYF,TGCAGTGCTACGCAGGGGACCGAGCAGTACTTC
TRBD2,TRBV10-3,TRBJ2-1,.,CAISHLDGGGPSNEQFF,TGTGCCATCAGTCACCTAGATGGGGGGGGTCCCTCCAATGAGCAGTTCTTC
.,TRBV30,TRBJ1-4,few,CAWSMRGATNEKLFF,TGTGCCTGGAGTATGAGGGGAGCAACTAATGAAAAACTGTTTTTT
.,TRBV11-2,TRBJ2-1,.,CASSLADPLF,TGTGCCAGCAGCTTAGCCGATCCCCTCTTC
.,TRBV4-2,TRBJ2-5,.,CASSQDPGRRAQETQYF,TGTGCCAGCAGCCAAGATCCGGGACGGCGGGCCCAAGAGACCCAGTACTTC
.,TRBV27,TRBJ1-1,few,CASSLGAPGATEAFF,TGTGCCAGCAGTTTAGGGGCCCCGGGAGCGACTGAAGCTTTCTTT
.,TRBV19,TRBJ2-7,.,CASSILGGSEAYEQYF,TGTGCCAGTAGTATTTTAGGTGGGTCAGAAGCCTACGAGCAGTACTTC
.,TRBV5-1,TRBJ1-2,.,CASSPTSDYGYTF,TGCGCCAGCAGCCCCACGTCTGACTATGGCTACACCTTC
.,TRBV28,TRBJ1-2,.,CASSPIAFGYTF,TGTGCCAGCAGTCCTATTGCGTTTGGCTACACCTTC
TRBD2,TRBV5-4,TRBJ2-1,.,CASSLVAGHSYNEQFF,TGTGCCAGCAGCTTGGTAGCGGGACATTCCTACAATGAGCAGTTCTTC